The subject of this entry is one TCR beta chain. The antigen it binds to is not known. No base qualities exist here, and no much larger clone lies one base off it. TCRbeta CDR3 regions were amplified from genomic DNA using the immunoSEQ Assay, a bias-controlled multiplex PCR. The source study handled its data this way. The number of nucleated cells in each sample was estimated by amplification of reference gene primers within the assay. To quantify the absolute abundance of each unique TCRbeta CDR3 rearrangement, sequence reads were collapsed and filtered. For each sample, productive Simpson clonality was calculated as the square root of Simpson's diversity index across productive rearrangements. Entries here come from immuneACCESS through TCRdb and include only in-frame sequences with V and J called. Some clones fail to appear in such tables; in the studies checked, an unresolved V gene covers under half of the shortfall, and the cause of the remainder is unknown. That table is the source of V, J and clone size, and D and trimming were worked out from the DNA. The sample table contains around 190,000 clones; only one count was recorded for 82% of them. The top ten constitute 7.8% of the sample.

This record comes from a study of blood T cell repertoires in COVID-19 (dated by TCRdb to 2018 to 2020). Turning to the overall study: Samples from collaborators originated in the United States, Italy and Spain and spanned both the acute and convalescent phases of COVID-19. Nearly every sample came with metadata listing a de-identified subject ID, COVID-19 status, age in years and sex. The material from the prospective study consisted of cDNA or gDNA derived from T cells, B-cell-depleted T cells, or PBMCs. Deeply sampled blood TCRbeta repertoires from subjects exposed to, actively infected with, or recovered from COVID-19 were included in the dataset. The repertoires were released in a freely available public database intended as a resource for research on the immune response to SARS-CoV-2. The samples were drawn from two sources: the first 160 participants of the ongoing ImmuneRACE study, and approximately 1,300 subjects contributed by 6 global collaborators. HLA class I and class II types, where available, came from metadata supplied by the sample provider rather than from assay-based typing. Here is what the overall study found, with its caveats: The amount of clinical and demographic metadata varied by source and participant and was provided uncurated.

The CDR3 spans 15 residues, from the cysteine through the phenylalanine. Only CDR3 DNA is held: 45 bases, read in frame from base 1. Per the germline V gene, MDHEN is the CDR1 and SYDVKM is the CDR2. V drops 6 bases and J drops 4 bases, leaving 15 bases in between. One collaborating source in Seattle enrolled patients during active infection and followed them longitudinally through the course of disease. Collaborating institutions collected whole blood in K2EDTA tubes following their own protocols. For TCRbeta analysis, collaborators shipped samples in one of three forms: frozen whole blood, isolated PBMCs, or DNA extracted from either of those sample types.

The sample comprised peripheral blood. The source is a woman aged 55 to 70 with COVID-19, enrolled during active disease. The V gene is TRBV28 and the J gene is TRBJ1-4; D gene: possibly TRBD1, on 6 matching bases. The CDR3 region: CASRGSGQNNEKLFF. The nucleotide sequence reads TGTGCCAGCAGGGGCTCAGGACAGAATAATGAAAAACTGTTTTTT.